A single sample is the source of the 22 T cell receptor beta chains below, sequenced in a study of graft-versus-host responses after intestinal transplantation. No antigens are known for them. This table comes from immunoSEQ multiplex PCR, and its TCRdb copy is limited to in-frame clones, with some not included. The table includes under 150,000 clones, 75% to 95% detected once. The sequenced sample was unstimulated CD4+ T cells sorted from spleen or lymph node cells, obtained before intestinal transplant. All receptors derive from a human donor who received an intestinal transplant.

This chain uses TRBV5-4 with TRBJ2-5, with D possibly TRBD2 on 7 matching bases. Germline CDR1 is SGHNT and CDR2 is YYREEE (reference sequence). This CDR3 is 15 amino acids long. V lost 2 bases to trimming and J lost 5 bases, with 16 bases between them. The CDR3 region is CASSFGGAPTETQYF. In nucleotides, the CDR3 is TGTGCCAGCAGCTTTGGGGGGGCGCCAACTGAGACCCAGTACTTC.

This clone was counted once. The rearrangement links TRBV2 to TRBJ1-5; TRBD1 aligns across 7 bases. CDR1 and CDR2 from the germline V gene are SNHLY and FYNNEI. After removal of 6 bases from V and 1 base from J, the junction contained 3 bases not matched to a gene. This CDR3 is 14 amino acids long. CDR3 DNA sequence: TGTGCCAGCAGGAGGGGGCAGAGCAATCAGCCCCAGCATTTT. Translated, it gives CASRRGQSNQPQHF.

The gene calls are TRBV7-2 and TRBJ2-4; D is ambiguous. CDR3 length: 15 residues. Germline lookup yields CDR1 SGHTA and CDR2 FQGNSA. V shed 4 bases and J shed 0 bases, with 10 bases lying between them. The CDR3 spells CASSSLYLAKNIQYF. DNA of the CDR3: TGTGCCAGCAGCTCACTTTATTTAGCCAAAAACATTCAGTACTTC.

The J gene is TRBJ2-3, the V gene TRBV5-1; D perhaps matches TRBD1 (5 bases). The germline V and J ends were trimmed by 4 bases and 4 bases, with 13 bases remaining between them. The length of the CDR3 is 14 residues. Germline lookup yields CDR1 SGHRS and CDR2 YFSETQ. CDR3 in DNA: TGCGCCAGCAGCAGGGGTTCGGAGCCAGATACGCAGTATTTT. Protein product: CASSRGSEPDTQYF.

This clone has only one observation. V gene TRBV11-2 combines with J gene TRBJ2-7, with D possibly matching TRBD2 (6 bases). The length of the CDR3 is 15 residues. Trimming removed 5 bases at V and 6 bases at J, with 20 bases between. CDR1 and CDR2 (germline): SGHAT, FQNNGV. The CDR3 region has the DNA TGTGCCAGCAGCCACAGGACCGGGACCGGGGGCGAGCAGTACTTC. Protein product: CASSHRTGTGGEQYF.

The chain carries TRBV5-1 and TRBJ1-2; no clear D gene. CDR1 is SGHRS, CDR2 YFSETQ, per germline. Deletions cut 0 bases from V and 2 bases from J, with 5 bases between. The CDR3 length is 13 residues. The CDR3 DNA follows: TGCGCCAGCAGCTTGGAGCCCAACTATGGCTACACCTTC. Amino acid sequence: CASSLEPNYGYTF.

This chain joins TRBV28 and TRBJ2-5; D is possibly TRBD1 (6 bases). This CDR3 region has 11 residues. The V gene's germline CDR1 is MDHEN and CDR2 SYDVKM. Deletions cut 9 bases from V and 7 bases from J, with 12 bases between. The CDR3: CASTGMGTQYF. The CDR3 region has the DNA TGTGCCAGTACAGGGATGGGGACCCAGTACTTC.

The chain employs TRBV28 and TRBJ2-7, with a weak D call TRBD1 (6 bases). The germline V gene has CDR1 MDHEN and CDR2 SYDVKM. V lost 0 bases, J lost 3 bases, and 15 bases lay in between. This CDR3 contains 16 residues. For the CDR3, the DNA is TGTGCCAGCAGTTTATGGGGGTCCGGGACAAACTACGAGCAGTACTTC. This gives the protein CASSLWGSGTNYEQYF.

CDR3 nucleotides: TGTGCCAGCAGCGCGACAGATATGAACACTGAAGCTTTCTTT. Its translation: CASSATDMNTEAFF. The rearrangement links TRBV5-4 to TRBJ1-1; the D gene is possibly TRBD1 (5 bases). CDR3 size: 14 residues. Germline CDR1 is SGHNT and CDR2 is YYREEE (reference sequence). The germline V and J ends were trimmed by 4 bases and 0 bases, with 10 bases remaining between them.

The genes are TRBV12-5 and TRBJ1-2, with 7 positions matching TRBD1. This CDR3 is built from 16 residues. Germline trimming cut 0 bases from V and 4 bases from J; bases unmatched to any gene: 8. Germline values: CDR1 LGHNT, CDR2 FRNRAP. The CDR3, as DNA: TGTGCTAGTGGTTTGGTCACCAGGGGGATTGGCTATGGCTACACCTTC. Protein: CASGLVTRGIGYGYTF.

The V and J genes are TRBV12-5 and TRBJ1-1; a weak D match, TRBD1 (6 bases). The CDR3 is 14 amino acids. Looked up from germline, CDR1 is LGHNT and CDR2 is FRNRAP. Trimming took 6 bases from V and 1 from J, leaving 12 bases between them. The CDR3 here is CASGFPRGNTEAFF. CDR3 DNA sequence: TGTGCTAGTGGGTTTCCCAGGGGGAACACTGAAGCTTTCTTT.

The J gene is TRBJ2-2, the V gene TRBV19, with 9 nucleotides matching TRBD1. V lost 7 bases to trimming and J lost 1 base; unmatched junction nucleotides: 7. Germline V gene lookup returns CDR1 LNHDA and CDR2 SQIVND (reference sequence). The CDR3 loop spans 16 amino acids. As DNA, the CDR3 is TGTGCCAGTACCATGGCGGGACAGGGGAACACCGGGGAGCTGTTTTTT. It translates to CASTMAGQGNTGELFF.

The V and J genes are TRBV10-1 and TRBJ2-7, with TRBD2 matching over 12 bases. After removal of 0 bases from V and 2 bases from J, the junction contained 2 bases not matched to a gene. Per the germline V gene, CDR1 is WNHNN and CDR2 is SYGVQD (reference sequence). The CDR3 covers 16 residues. The CDR3 nucleotides read TGCGCCAGCAGTGAGTCACGACTAGCGGGAGCCTACGAGCAGTACTTC. It translates to CASSESRLAGAYEQYF.

The V call is TRBV5-1, the J call TRBJ2-3; possibly TRBD1 for D (6 bases). The ends were cut back, 3 bases at V and 1 base at J, with 12 bases in the middle. The germline V gene encodes CDR1 SGHRS and CDR2 YFSETQ. The CDR3 has 15 amino acids. CDR3 region: CASSSPGQRTDTQYF. As DNA, the CDR3 is TGCGCCAGCAGCTCACCGGGACAACGCACAGATACGCAGTATTTT.

V is TRBV10-3 and J is TRBJ1-5, with 7 bases fitting TRBD1. The CDR3 runs to 12 residues. The V segment lost 6 bases and the J segment 5 bases; nucleotides outside the gene matches: 1. The V gene's germline CDR1 is ENHRY and CDR2 SYGVKD. CDR3 sequence (DNA): TGTGCCATCAGCGACAGGGATCAGCCCCAGCATTTT. Protein product: CAISDRDQPQHF.

This clone was picked up a small number of times. The chain recombines TRBV5-4 with TRBJ1-2; tentatively, D is TRBD1 (5 bases). CDR3 size: 13 residues. The V end was cut by 0 bases, the J end by 2 bases, with 5 bases between. The germline V gene encodes CDR1 SGHNT and CDR2 YYREEE (reference sequence). The CDR3 spells CASSLAGNYGYTF. The CDR3 bases are TGTGCCAGCAGCTTGGCAGGGAACTATGGCTACACCTTC.

This chain uses TRBV19 with TRBJ2-7; D is perhaps TRBD2 (5 bases). Trimming shortened V by 10 bases and J by 0 bases, and 13 bases separated the two germline ends. Germline CDR1 is LNHDA and CDR2 is SQIVND (reference sequence). This CDR3 has 13 residues. CDR3 in amino acids: CATRTGSSYEQYF. The CDR3 DNA reads as TGTGCCACCAGGACGGGGAGCTCCTACGAGCAGTACTTC.

The rearrangement uses TRBV9 and TRBJ2-1; 13 bases fit TRBD2. CDR3 length equals 18 residues. Germline lookup yields CDR1 SGDLS and CDR2 YYNGEE. V shed 4 bases, J shed 0 bases, and the junction held 7 bases outside the gene matches. The CDR3 nucleotides read TGTGCCAGCAGCCCGGGACTAGCGGGGCTGTACTCCTACAATGAGCAGTTCTTC. The encoded protein is CASSPGLAGLYSYNEQFF.

The V call is TRBV27, the J call TRBJ2-7, with 10 bases aligning to TRBD2. Germline V CDR1 and CDR2: MNHEY, SMNVEV (reference sequence). This CDR3 region has 14 residues. V trimming: 5 bases; J trimming: 6 bases; junction bases outside the gene matches: 7. The DNA for the CDR3 is TGTGCCAGCAGTCCCGGGCTAGCGGGGGTCGAGCAGTACTTC. It specifies CASSPGLAGVEQYF.

The chain has TRBV18 and TRBJ1-4; 7 positions match TRBD1. Germline V gene lookup returns CDR1 KGHSH and CDR2 LQKENI. V gave up 1 base and J gave up 7 bases; unmatched junction bases: 3. The CDR3 covers 14 residues. CDR3 sequence reads: CASSPQGAVEKLFF. The CDR3 nucleotides are TGTGCCAGCTCACCACAGGGGGCGGTTGAAAAACTGTTTTTT.

J is TRBJ1-2 and V is TRBV6-5, with D possibly being TRBD1 (6 bases). V was pared by 6 bases and J by 4 bases, with 18 bases between. The CDR3 consists of 15 residues. CDR1 is MNHEY, CDR2 SVGAGI, per germline. The CDR3 DNA reads TGTGCCAGCAGCCGGGGGGGGCAGGCCCTCTATGGCTACACCTTC. This gives the protein CASSRGGQALYGYTF.

This clone was seen a few times. The V and J genes are TRBV4-3 and TRBJ2-1; D uncertain. The CDR3 consists of 14 residues. Germline V CDR1 and CDR2: LGHNA, YSLEER. Between the trimmed V and J ends, which lost 6 bases and 5 bases, there was a span of 14 bases. CDR3 sequence reads: CASSPSAEHNEQFF. The CDR3 DNA follows: TGCGCCAGCAGTCCCTCCGCGGAACACAATGAGCAGTTCTTC.